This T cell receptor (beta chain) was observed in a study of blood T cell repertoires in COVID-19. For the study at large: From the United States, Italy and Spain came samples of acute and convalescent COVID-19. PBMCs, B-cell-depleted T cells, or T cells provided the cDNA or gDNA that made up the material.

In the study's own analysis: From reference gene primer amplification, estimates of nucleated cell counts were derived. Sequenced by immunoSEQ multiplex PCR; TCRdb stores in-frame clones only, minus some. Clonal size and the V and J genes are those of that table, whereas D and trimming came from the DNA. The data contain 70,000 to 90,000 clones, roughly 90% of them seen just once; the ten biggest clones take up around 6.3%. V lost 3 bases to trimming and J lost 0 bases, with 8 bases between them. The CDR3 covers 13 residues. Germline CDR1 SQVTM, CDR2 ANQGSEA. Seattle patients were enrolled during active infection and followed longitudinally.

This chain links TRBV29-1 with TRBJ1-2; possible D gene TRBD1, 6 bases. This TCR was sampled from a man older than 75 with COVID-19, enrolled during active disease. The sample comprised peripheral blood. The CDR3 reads CSVDRDTNYGYTF. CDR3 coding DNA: TGCAGCGTTGACCGGGACACTAACTATGGCTACACCTTC.